A single sample is the source of the 20 T cell receptor beta chains below, sequenced in a study of shared clonotypes between healthy human individuals. Clones were sequenced by immunoSEQ multiplex PCR, and TCRdb holds only the in-frame ones, with some missing. There are 1.6 million or so clones in the sample; approximately 96% occur only once, and 1.2% lies in the top ten. The sample taken for sequencing was naive CD4+ T cells sorted from blood. Subset noted: CD45RA+ positively selected. All receptors come from a young man in good health.

The genes are TRBV10-2 and TRBJ2-7, with 12 bases aligning to TRBD2. CDR3 length equals 14 residues. CDR1 is WSHSY and CDR2 is SAAADI in the germline V gene. Losses at the gene ends were 4 bases for V and 4 bases for J; bases not matched to a gene: 2. This chain's CDR3 is CASSGLAGGYEQYF. In DNA, the CDR3 is TGCGCCAGCAGTGGTCTAGCGGGAGGGTACGAGCAGTACTTC.

The rearrangement links TRBV25-1 to TRBJ2-1; no definite D call. Per the germline V gene, CDR1 is MGHDK and CDR2 is SYGVNS. The ends were cut back, 6 bases at V and 8 bases at J, with 11 bases in the middle. The CDR3 has 12 residues. The CDR3 DNA is TGTGCCAGCAGAGGGCCTTTAGATGAGCAGTTCTTC. It yields the protein CASRGPLDEQFF.

A word on this clone: Other DNA sequences in the sample encode the same CDR3. The rearrangement links TRBV13 to TRBJ2-1, with D uncertain. This CDR3 is 15 amino acids long. V lost 1 base to trimming and J lost 0 bases, with 7 bases between them. CDR1 and CDR2 from the germline V gene are PRHDT and FYEKMQ (reference sequence). This chain's CDR3 is CASSLVRSSYNEQFF. The CDR3 nucleotides read TGTGCCAGCAGCTTAGTCCGAAGCTCCTACAATGAGCAGTTCTTC.

The chain employs TRBV7-9 and TRBJ2-5; 7 nucleotides agree with TRBD1. Germline CDR1 reads SEHNR; CDR2 reads FQNEAQ (reference sequence). Losses at the gene ends were 0 bases for V and 14 bases for J; bases not matched to a gene: 15. The CDR3 sequence is 15 residues long. CDR3 sequence (DNA): TGTGCCAGCAGCTTAGCGCATGTTCTGTTAACAGGGGTTTACTTC. Translation: CASSLAHVLLTGVYF. The full variable domain, in which reference TRBV7-9 and TRBJ2-5 provide the parts outside the CDR3, is DTGVSQNPRHKITKRGQNVTFRCDPISEHNRLYWYRQTLGQGPEFLTYFQNEAQLEKSRLLSDRFSAERPKGSFSTLEIQRTEQGDSAMYLCASSLAHVLLTGVYFGPGTRLLVL.

The chain employs TRBV14 and TRBJ2-3; TRBD2 matches 9 bases. Germline V gene sequence: CDR1 SGHDN, CDR2 FVKESK. The CDR3 contains 17 residues. V shed 4 bases and J 3 bases; nucleotides not matched to a gene: 11. The CDR3 is CASSPLSGSTVTDTQYF. The CDR3 nucleotides read TGTGCCAGCAGCCCCCTTAGCGGGAGTACGGTGACAGATACGCAGTATTTT.

The chain combines TRBV7-8 with TRBJ2-7; 11 bases line up with TRBD2. Germline CDR1 SGHVS, CDR2 FQNEAQ. This CDR3 spans 17 amino acids. J was trimmed by 7 bases and V by 5 bases; bases with no gene match: 16. The CDR3 DNA is TGTGCCAGCAGCCGATTAACTAGCGGGAGTTTAGCTTCGGAGCAGTACTTC. Amino acid sequence: CASSRLTSGSLASEQYF.

The rearrangement links TRBV29-1 to TRBJ2-3; 12 nucleotides line up with TRBD2. V gave up 4 bases and J gave up 0 bases; unmatched junction bases: 5. The CDR3 is made up of 16 amino acids. CDR1 SQVTM and CDR2 ANQGSEA come from the germline V gene. CDR3 nucleotide sequence: TGCAGCGTTGCTAGCGGGAGGGCCTCTAGCACAGATACGCAGTATTTT. It yields the protein CSVASGRASSTDTQYF.

The rearrangement links TRBV7-9 to TRBJ1-3; 8 nucleotides agree with TRBD1. The CDR3 loop spans 16 amino acids. J gave up 7 bases and V 1 base, and 9 bases lay outside the gene matches. CDR1 is SEHNR and CDR2 is FQNEAQ in the germline V gene (reference sequence). DNA for the CDR3: TGTGCCAGCAGCTTAGAGCGACAGGGGCCGCGTAACACCATATATTTT. The encoded protein is CASSLERQGPRNTIYF.

The gene calls are TRBV4-1 and TRBJ2-7; D gene unclear. From germline, CDR1 is MGHRA and CDR2 YSYEKL. The V and J ends lost 1 base and 12 bases respectively, with 16 bases between them. The CDR3 consists of 13 residues. CDR3 protein: CASSQALYEARYF. The CDR3 DNA is TGCGCCAGCAGCCAAGCCCTATACGAGGCTCGGTACTTC.

The chain carries TRBV5-4 and TRBJ2-7; D assignment may be TRBD1 or TRBD2 (5 bases each). Germline lookup yields CDR1 SGHNT and CDR2 YYREEE (reference sequence). The ends were cut back, 3 bases at V and 6 bases at J, with 16 bases in the middle. The CDR3 sequence is 14 residues long. CDR3 residues: CASSSAEGSTEQYF. The CDR3 DNA reads as TGTGCCAGCAGCTCAGCTGAGGGGTCTACCGAGCAGTACTTC.

This clone was observed a single time. The chain carries TRBV5-1 and TRBJ2-1; tentatively, D is TRBD1 (6 bases). V was trimmed by 0 bases and J by 2 bases, leaving 15 bases between them. This CDR3 contains 17 residues. Germline assignment: CDR1 SGHRS and CDR2 YFSETQ. This CDR3 reads CASSLAGTPMTYNEQFF. The CDR3 DNA follows: TGCGCCAGCAGCTTGGCCGGGACACCTATGACCTACAATGAGCAGTTCTTC.

The rearrangement links TRBV10-3 to TRBJ2-3; weak D call: TRBD2 (5 bases). The CDR3 sequence is 13 residues long. V lost 0 bases to trimming and J lost 4 bases, with 5 bases between them. Germline lookup yields CDR1 ENHRY and CDR2 SYGVKD. CDR3 sequence (DNA): TGTGCCATCAGTGAGTCCGGGGCAGATACGCAGTATTTT. Its translation is CAISESGADTQYF.

The chain links TRBV5-1 to TRBJ2-1; perhaps TRBD2 as D (6 bases). Germline V CDR1 and CDR2: SGHRS, YFSETQ. V lost 2 bases, J lost 5 bases, and 11 bases lay in between. This CDR3 is 14 amino acids long. CDR3 DNA sequence: TGCGCCAGCAGCTTCCGGATAGCGGACAATGAGCAGTTCTTC. It yields the protein CASSFRIADNEQFF.

The chain couples TRBV9 to TRBJ2-1, with 7 bases identical to TRBD2. With V trimmed by 3 bases and J by 2 bases, 5 bases remained unmatched. This CDR3 comprises 15 residues. CDR1 and CDR2 from the germline V gene are SGDLS and YYNGEE. CDR3 in DNA: TGTGCCAGCAGCGCCGGGACTAACACCTACAATGAGCAGTTCTTC. This translates into CASSAGTNTYNEQFF.

The CDR3 DNA reads as TGTGCCAGCGGACCGACAGGGTATGTCGAGCAGTACTTC. It specifies CASGPTGYVEQYF. V usage is TRBV28 and J usage is TRBJ2-7; 7 bases map to TRBD1. Germline trimming cut 8 bases from V and 6 bases from J; bases unmatched to any gene: 10. Looked up from germline, CDR1 is MDHEN and CDR2 is SYDVKM. This CDR3 is 13 amino acids long.

The chain employs TRBV5-1 and TRBJ2-7; 11 positions match TRBD1. Germline V gene data show CDR1 as SGHRS and CDR2 as YFSETQ. J was trimmed by 3 bases and V by 4 bases; bases with no gene match: 12. This CDR3 has 17 residues. CDR3 sequence: CASSHGTGGLPDYEQYF. The CDR3 DNA reads TGCGCCAGCAGCCACGGGACAGGGGGACTACCCGACTACGAGCAGTACTTC.

Here the CDR3 DNA reads TGCAGCGTGGGTGGACAGGTATTCAGCACTGAAGCTTTCTTT. This encodes CSVGGQVFSTEAFF. The rearrangement uses TRBV29-1 and TRBJ1-1; TRBD1 agrees at 7 bases. The CDR3 consists of 14 residues. V shed 6 bases and J 4 bases; nucleotides not matched to a gene: 11. Per the germline V gene, CDR1 is SQVTM and CDR2 is ANQGSEA. Full variable domain (rest looked up from reference TRBV29-1 and TRBJ1-1): SAVISQKPSRDICQRGTSLTIQCQVDSQVTMMFWYRQQPGQSLTLIATANQGSEATYESGFVIDKFPISRPNLTFSTLTVSNMSPEDSSIYLCSVGGQVFSTEAFFGQGTRLTVV.

DNA for the CDR3: TGCGCCAGCAGCTTGGTAGCAGATGAGCAGTTCTTC. As protein: CASSLVADEQFF. V and J are TRBV5-1 and TRBJ2-1; no definite D call. The V and J ends lost 0 bases and 8 bases respectively, with 6 bases between them. The germline gives CDR1 SGHRS, CDR2 YFSETQ. The CDR3 is 12 amino acids.

Comments on this clone: At one end the junction does not follow the germline gene, possibly because of a read error. The rearrangement uses TRBV10-3 and TRBJ2-7, with a tentative D call TRBD2 (7 bases). Per germline, CDR1 ENHRY and CDR2 SYGVKD. The CDR3 runs to 13 residues. CDR3 nucleotides: TGTGCCGTCAGGGGCGGGAGCTCCTACGAGCAGTACTTC. It is translated as CAVRGGSSYEQYF.

The rearrangement uses TRBV2 and TRBJ2-3, with 10 bases identical to TRBD2. This CDR3 is built from 16 residues. Germline V gene lookup returns CDR1 SNHLY and CDR2 FYNNEI. Trimming removed 4 bases from V and 8 bases from J; junction bases left unmatched: 12. The CDR3 sequence: CASSALLAGGGGTQYF. CDR3 coding DNA: TGTGCCAGCAGTGCTTTGTTAGCGGGAGGTGGGGGTACGCAGTATTTT.